The 19 T cell receptor beta chains presented below share a single source sample, sequenced in a study of T cell responses to AZD1222 COVID-19 vaccine (dated by TCRdb to 2020 to 2023). This specimen's time point label, per the study, means: baseline before first vaccination. Preparation of the library involved the immunoSEQ multiplex PCR assay. TCRdb took over this immuneACCESS table, retaining in-frame rearrangements with V and J assigned. Such tables are incomplete; in checked studies, under half of the missing clones stem from an unresolved V gene, and the remainder is unexplained. This sample has around 89,000 clones in its table, and more than 75% of those were observed once. Around 9.6% of the sample goes to the ten largest clones. The input for sequencing was peripheral blood, taken on day 0 of AZD1222 vaccination. Receptors originate from an adult in good health.

The V call is TRBV7-3, the J call TRBJ2-3; 8 bases fit TRBD2. The CDR3 runs 16 residues. Germline CDR1 is SGHTA and CDR2 is FQGTGA. Trimming took 1 base from V and 0 from J; bases not matched to a gene: 3. The CDR3 is CASSLNPSGSTDTQYF. The CDR3 region has the DNA TGTGCCAGCAGCTTAAATCCTAGCGGGAGCACAGATACGCAGTATTTT. The full variable domain, in which reference TRBV7-3 and TRBJ2-3 provide the parts outside the CDR3, is GAGVSQTPSNKVTEKGKYVELRCDPISGHTALYWYRQSLGQGPEFLIYFQGTGAADDSGLPNDRFFAVRPEGSVSTLKIQRTERGDSAVYLCASSLNPSGSTDTQYFGPGTRLTVL.

The chain uses TRBV18 and TRBJ2-2; 12 nucleotides align to TRBD2. CDR1 is KGHSH and CDR2 is LQKENI in the germline V gene. The CDR3 has 16 amino acids. Trimming cost V 3 bases and J 5 bases; bases outside gene matches: 4. The CDR3 DNA is TGTGCCAGCTCACCGTCTGGGACTAGCGGGACCGGGGAGCTGTTTTTT. It encodes CASSPSGTSGTGELFF.

The chain joins TRBV10-3 to TRBJ1-3, with D unclear. Trimming took off 7 bases at V and 0 bases at J, with 16 bases between the two ends. Per the germline V gene, CDR1 is ENHRY and CDR2 is SYGVKD. This CDR3 comprises 16 residues. The CDR3, as DNA: TGTGCCATCAAGTCCCCGGGTCCTCTCTCTGGAAACACCATATATTTT. It encodes CAIKSPGPLSGNTIYF.

This chain joins TRBV16 and TRBJ1-5; D is perhaps TRBD1 (5 bases). V lost 0 bases, J lost 7 bases, and 13 bases lay in between. The CDR3 length is 15 residues. Germline lookup yields CDR1 KGHSY and CDR2 FQNENV. The CDR3 is CASSQSGQGGQPQHF. DNA for the CDR3: TGTGCCAGCAGCCAATCAGGGCAGGGAGGGCAGCCCCAGCATTTT.

This chain uses TRBV19 with TRBJ1-1, with D perhaps matching TRBD1 (6 bases). CDR1 and CDR2 from the germline V gene are LNHDA and SQIVND (reference sequence). The ends were cut back, 6 bases at V and 1 base at J, with 15 bases in the middle. The CDR3 runs to 15 residues. This chain's CDR3 is CASRPGGQENTEAFF. In DNA, the CDR3 is TGTGCCAGTAGGCCGGGGGGCCAAGAGAACACTGAAGCTTTCTTT. The full variable domain, rest sourced from reference TRBV19 and TRBJ1-1, is DGGITQSPKYLFRKEGQNVTLSCEQNLNHDAMYWYRQDPGQGLRLIYYSQIVNDFQKGDIAEGYSVSREKKESFPLTVTSAQKNPTAFYLCASRPGGQENTEAFFGQGTRLTVV.

This chain joins TRBV4-2 and TRBJ2-7, with TRBD2 identical over 7 bases. The germline gives CDR1 LGHNA, CDR2 YNFKEQ. V shed 3 bases, J shed 2 bases, and the junction held 13 bases outside the gene matches. The CDR3 consists of 17 residues. The chain's CDR3 is CASSQVGTTSLTYEQYF. The DNA of the CDR3 is TGTGCCAGCAGCCAGGTCGGGACTACCTCCTTAACCTACGAGCAGTACTTC.

This chain joins TRBV19 and TRBJ1-1; D possibly corresponds to TRBD1 (6 bases). This CDR3 spans 15 amino acids. The germline V gene has CDR1 LNHDA and CDR2 SQIVND (reference sequence). The V end was cut by 6 bases, the J end by 4 bases, with 18 bases between. The CDR3 loop is CASSTRVRGSTEAFF. The CDR3 DNA reads TGTGCCAGTAGCACTAGGGTGAGGGGGAGCACTGAAGCTTTCTTT. Looking up the rest from reference TRBV19 and TRBJ1-1 gives the full variable domain: DGGITQSPKYLFRKEGQNVTLSCEQNLNHDAMYWYRQDPGQGLRLIYYSQIVNDFQKGDIAEGYSVSREKKESFPLTVTSAQKNPTAFYLCASSTRVRGSTEAFFGQGTRLTVV.

This chain uses TRBV6-6 with TRBJ1-4, with D possibly TRBD1 on 5 matching bases. The CDR3 length is 15 residues. In germline, CDR1 is MNHNY, CDR2 SVGAGI (reference sequence). Trimming stripped 4 bases from V and 0 bases from J, with 9 bases between. The CDR3 region is CASSWGGTTNEKLFF. DNA of the CDR3: TGTGCCAGCAGTTGGGGGGGAACAACTAATGAAAAACTGTTTTTT.

The chain joins TRBV7-9 to TRBJ2-3; D is uncertain. In germline, CDR1 is SEHNR, CDR2 FQNEAQ (reference sequence). The V and J ends lost 3 bases and 2 bases respectively, with 9 bases between them. The CDR3 extends over 14 amino acids. The CDR3 sequence: CASSFVGNTDTQYF. CDR3 nucleotides: TGTGCCAGCAGCTTTGTAGGTAACACAGATACGCAGTATTTT. Using reference TRBV7-9 and TRBJ2-3 for the parts outside the CDR3, the full variable domain is DTGVSQNPRHKITKRGQNVTFRCDPISEHNRLYWYRQTLGQGPEFLTYFQNEAQLEKSRLLSDRFSAERPKGSFSTLEIQRTEQGDSAMYLCASSFVGNTDTQYFGPGTRLTVL.

The rearrangement uses TRBV3-1 (or the pseudogene TRBV3-2) and TRBJ1-2; maybe TRBD1 (6 bases). The CDR3 has 14 amino acids. Germline V gene data show CDR1 as LGHDT and CDR2 as YNNKEL (reference sequence). Trimming left V 1 base short and J 2 bases short, with 8 bases between. As DNA, the CDR3 is TGTGCCAGCAGCCAAGGGACAGTAAACTATGGCTACACCTTC. It translates to CASSQGTVNYGYTF.

Of note for this clone: The sample holds other DNA sequences that translate to the same CDR3. J is TRBJ1-5 and V is TRBV24-1; D not certain. The germline V and J ends were trimmed by 3 bases and 2 bases, with 1 base remaining between them. Germline V gene data show CDR1 as KGHDR and CDR2 as SFDVKD. This CDR3 is 12 amino acids long. The CDR3: CATSDRNQPQHF. In DNA form, the CDR3 reads TGTGCCACCAGTGATCGCAATCAGCCCCAGCATTTT.

The chain uses TRBV4-1 and TRBJ2-7, with 9 positions matching TRBD2. Germline-derived CDR1 and CDR2 are MGHRA and YSYEKL. CDR3 length equals 15 residues. The J segment lost 4 bases and the V segment lost 1 base, leaving 5 bases of the junction unmatched. CDR3 residues: CASSQGGLAVYEQYF. DNA of the CDR3: TGCGCCAGCAGCCAAGGGGGACTAGCAGTTTACGAGCAGTACTTC.

This sequence joins TRBV12-3 or TRBV12-4 and TRBJ2-2; no definite D call. This CDR3 comprises 12 residues. V lost 2 bases and J lost 3, with 1 base in between. In DNA form, the CDR3 reads TGTGCCAGCAGTTTACACACCGGGGAGCTGTTTTTT. It is translated as CASSLHTGELFF.

This rearrangement joins TRBV7-9 to TRBJ2-1; D remains ambiguous. Germline-derived CDR1 and CDR2 are SEHNR and FQNEAQ (reference sequence). Trimming shortened V by 7 bases and J by 8 bases, and 15 bases separated the two germline ends. The CDR3 runs 13 residues. The CDR3 sequence: CASIPDKRYEQFF. The CDR3 region has the DNA TGTGCCAGCATCCCAGACAAGCGTTATGAGCAGTTCTTC.

This rearrangement joins TRBV6-5 to TRBJ1-4; the D gene is possibly TRBD1 (6 bases). Germline CDR1 reads MNHEY; CDR2 reads SVGAGI. V lost 2 bases, J lost 8 bases, and 12 bases lay in between. This CDR3 contains 14 residues. CDR3 region: CASSYQQGVEKLFF. In DNA form, the CDR3 reads TGTGCCAGCAGTTACCAACAGGGAGTAGAAAAACTGTTTTTT.

The chain joins TRBV2 to TRBJ1-4, with D unclear. This CDR3 spans 12 amino acids. Germline V lookup: CDR1 SNHLY, CDR2 FYNNEI. With 3 bases removed from V and 8 bases from J, the gap between germline ends came to 7 bases. The CDR3 DNA is TGTGCCAGCAGTGATTCTGGGGAAAAACTGTTTTTT. It yields the protein CASSDSGEKLFF.

This rearrangement joins TRBV11-3 to TRBJ1-4; 9 nucleotides agree with TRBD1. Trimming took 4 bases from V and 2 from J; bases not matched to a gene: 2. Germline V gene lookup returns CDR1 SGHNT and CDR2 YENEEA. This CDR3 has 15 amino acids. CDR3 region: CASSSGQGTNEKLFF. CDR3 bases: TGTGCCAGCAGCTCCGGACAGGGGACTAATGAAAAACTGTTTTTT.

The chain joins TRBV3-1 (or the pseudogene TRBV3-2) to TRBJ2-3; 12 bases are shared with TRBD2. Germline V gene data show CDR1 as LGHDT and CDR2 as YNNKEL (reference sequence). The CDR3 contains 17 residues. V lost 3 bases and J lost 5; bases outside the gene matches: 9. Here the CDR3 reads CASSQPTLLAGGDTQYF. Written as DNA, the CDR3 is TGTGCCAGCAGCCAGCCTACCTTACTAGCGGGGGGAGATACGCAGTATTTT.

The chain uses TRBV3-1 (or the pseudogene TRBV3-2) and TRBJ1-2; D gene ambiguous. Trimming left V 2 bases short and J 8 bases short, with 9 bases between. The CDR3 sequence is 12 residues long. Germline lookup yields CDR1 LGHDT and CDR2 YNNKEL (reference sequence). In DNA form, the CDR3 reads TGTGCCAGCAGCCAACTTCGGCGGGGCTACACCTTC. Amino acid sequence: CASSQLRRGYTF.